This T cell receptor beta chain was sequenced during a study of T-cell reconstitution after alpha-beta-depleted transplantation in children. Preparation of the TCRbeta library used unique molecular identifiers. TCRdb reanalysed the PCR reads using MiXCR and keeps one entry per CDR3 protein. This table holds about 900,000 distinct CDR3 sequences, about 29% found once. Study results and caveats: Surviving recipient T cells and intrathymic progenitors accounted for some patients' high TCRbeta diversity at day 60.

Comments on this clonotype: Antigen specificity is unknown.

Per germline, CDR1 SGHRS and CDR2 YFSETQ. The CDR3 loop spans 15 amino acids. The germline V and J ends were trimmed by 0 bases and 0 bases, with 9 bases remaining between them. The receptor comes from a boy younger than two who had a stem cell transplant for SCID, so the T cells may come from the graft donor. This sequence joins TRBV5-1 and TRBJ1-2; D call uncertain. Sequenced material: PBMCs, mostly from graft donor cells, taken 360 days after TCRalphabeta/CD19-depleted stem cell transplant. Here the CDR3 DNA reads TGCGCCAGCAGCTTGGACAGCGGGACTAACTATGGCTACACCTTC. This translates into CASSLDSGTNYGYTF.